The clone carrying this TCR beta chain appeared a single time. The sample belongs to a study of immune cell composition in non-small cell lung cancer. The CDR3 extends over 15 amino acids. Trimming left V 2 bases short and J 6 bases short, with 17 bases between. In germline, CDR1 is SNHLY, CDR2 FYNNEI. The normal lung sample lay at least 3 cm, and maximally far, from the tumour. Clones were read by immunoSEQ multiplex PCR, and TCRdb kept only the in-frame ones, dropping some. The sample has about 770 clones, 70% to 80% seen once. The sequence derives from a human donor with non-small cell lung cancer. Specimen: non-adjacent lung tissue. The rearrangement uses TRBV2 and TRBJ2-7, with D possibly TRBD2 on 6 matching bases. The CDR3 region has the DNA TGTGCCAGCAGTGAAAGGGCGGGGACCCCTCCCGAGCAGTACTTC. Encoded protein: CASSERAGTPPEQYF.